This T cell receptor beta chain was recorded in a study of cytotoxic CD8 clonotypes in ibrutinib-treated CLL. Trimming pared 5 bases from V and 5 bases from J, leaving 15 bases between. Germline V gene lookup returns CDR1 LNHDA and CDR2 SQIVND (reference sequence). The CDR3 runs 15 residues. Libraries were prepared by immunoSEQ multiplex PCR; TCRdb keeps only in-frame clonotypes and omits some of them. The profile shows 35,000 to 45,000 clones, 70% to 75% of them singletons. The starting material was PBMCs, obtained at disease progression, from a patient treated with ibrutinib. The chain links TRBV19 to TRBJ1-4; TRBD1 is a possible D gene (6 bases). The receptor was isolated from a human donor with chronic lymphocytic leukemia. CDR3 residues: CASSLPGEANEKLFF. CDR3 bases: TGTGCCAGTAGTCTTCCAGGGGAGGCAAATGAAAAACTGTTTTTT. Filled out from reference TRBV19 and TRBJ1-4, the complete variable domain reads DGGITQSPKYLFRKEGQNVTLSCEQNLNHDAMYWYRQDPGQGLRLIYYSQIVNDFQKGDIAEGYSVSREKKESFPLTVTSAQKNPTAFYLCASSLPGEANEKLFFGSGTQLSVL.